A single TCR beta chain is shown here with its context. Its binding antigen is unknown. The input lacks base qualities; no much larger clone sits a single base away. In light of the paper, this sample's treatment or condition label describes: oral pan-JAK inhibitor, 5-10 mg twice daily. Peripheral blood and lesional scalp punch biopsies were obtained from patients with alopecia areata. After PBMCs were isolated by density centrifugation and stained for CD3, CD4 and CD8, a FACSAria was used to sort CD4+ and CD8+ T cells. Including the terminal cysteine and phenylalanine, the CDR3 comprises 15 residues. The sequence is cut down to CDR3 DNA, 45 bases in frame from base 1. V drops 4 bases and J drops 0 bases, leaving 10 bases in between. Based on the germline V gene, the CDR1 and CDR2 sequences are MGHDK and SYGVNS. This sample was included in a study of CD8+ T cells in alopecia areata (dated by TCRdb to the late 2010s). Study-wide context: The treated patients, all with moderate-to-severe alopecia areata, were enrolled in an open-label pilot trial of oral tofacitinib given at 5 to 10 mg twice daily. Scalp tissue and sorted CD4+ and CD8+ peripheral blood T cells from patchy and totalis/universalis alopecia areata patients and from healthy controls were covered by human TCRbeta sequencing. Amplification of TCRbeta CDR3 regions was done by immunoSEQ multiplex PCR using 35 Vbeta forward primers and 13 Jbeta reverse primers. Clonality in the scalp was compared among normal scalp (n=4), patchy alopecia areata scalp (n=8), and alopecia totalis/universalis scalp (n=8). Disease severity in treated patients was measured with the SALT score, which quantifies the percentage of affected scalp surface area. Tofacitinib was administered for 6 to 18 months, and 6 months of follow-up off drug were then conducted to assess delayed response and recurrence. In both human patients and the C3H/HeJ mouse model, the study applied high-throughput TCRbeta sequencing to look at T cell clonal expansion in alopecia areata. The RNA source kit depended on sample type: the PAXgene miRNA kit for fixed scalp, the miRNeasy kit for PBMCs, and the RNeasy kit for mouse skin. Biopsies were taken from tofacitinib-treated patients at baseline and again at 4 and 24 weeks into treatment, and several of those patients also had a later scalp biopsy.

What the work shows at the level of the full study, not this receptor alone: Unlike mouse skin, which is dominated by gammadelta T cells, normal human skin has resident alphabeta T cells that are also sequenced, and this complicates analysis of the scalp TCR repertoire. Because the treated cohort was small and had just a single nonresponder, larger studies are needed to establish links between baseline CD8+ expansion and response. Tofacitinib significantly decreased scalp clonality and the number of expanded CD8+ clones among the top 100 scalp clones. Compared with mice, TCR sequences shared between patients were less clear, possibly partly because of HLA diversity across the patient population. During tofacitinib treatment, many expanded lesional clones stuck around in both scalp and blood, and this persistence may partly explain why relapse happens after treatment is stopped. Compared with normal scalp, lesional scalp, particularly in alopecia totalis/universalis, had higher clonality and more expanded CD8+ clones, which suggests antigenic drive.

Library generation was performed with the immunoSEQ multiplex PCR assay. RNA was extracted from all samples and reverse transcribed into cDNA as template for TCR sequencing. SuperScript III was used for first-strand cDNA synthesis, primed with a 2:1 mix of oligo-dT and random hexamers. Amplification bias was assessed with a synthetic immune receptor repertoire, and residual bias was removed computationally. From the authors' description of their analysis: Raw reads were preprocessed to remove errors, and CDR3 was defined by IMGT conventions from the conserved cysteine to phenylalanine. To get clonality, Shannon entropy was normalized by log2 of the number of productive unique TCRs and the result was subtracted from 1. Whether each scalp clone was CD4 or CD8 was inferred by checking scalp TCRbeta sequences against the CD4 and CD8 repertoires from sorted blood. In its TCRdb copy, this immuneACCESS table keeps in-frame sequences only and misses some clones. Where compared with another copy, unresolved V genes explain less than half of these, and the others have no known cause. The V and J calls and clone size were taken over from that table, and D and trimming were inferred from the DNA. This sample comprises about 260,000 clones, 60% of them detected only once. The ten most abundant clones make up about 0.9% of the sample.

The TCR originated in a human donor with alopecia areata. The receptor chain draws on TRBV25-1 and TRBJ2-4, with no confidently assigned D gene. Sequences were derived from CD4+ T cells sorted from blood, sampled around week 52, from a patient treated with tofacitinib. The DNA is as follows: TGTGCCAGCAGTGGTGGTATATTAGCCAAAAACATTCAGTACTTC. The translation is CASSGGILAKNIQYF. When the CDR3 is completed using the reference TRBV25-1 and TRBJ2-4 genes on either side, the full variable domain is EADIYQTPRYLVIGTGKKITLECSQTMGHDKMYWYQQDPGMELHLIHYSYGVNSTEKGDLSSESTVSRIRTEHFPLTLESARPSHTSQYLCASSGGILAKNIQYFGAGTRLSVL.